The 24 T cell receptor beta chains given below trace back to one sample, sequenced in a study of identifying expanded T cells in peripheral blood. Only in-frame clones appear in the TCRdb table, and some are missing; sequencing was by immunoSEQ multiplex PCR. The table lists tens of thousands of clones, about four fifths of them singletons. Sequencing used blood. These receptors originate from a person between 18 and 70 years old in good health.

V and J are TRBV5-1 and TRBJ2-5, with TRBD2 matching over 7 bases. The CDR3 contains 15 residues. Germline V gene lookup returns CDR1 SGHRS and CDR2 YFSETQ. V gave up 4 bases and J gave up 1 base; unmatched junction bases: 7. CDR3 protein: CASSPRGGGQETQYF. CDR3 coding DNA: TGCGCCAGCAGCCCCCGAGGCGGGGGCCAAGAGACCCAGTACTTC.

Only a few counts were recorded for this clone. The V call is TRBV6-1, the J call TRBJ1-2; 10 bases align to TRBD1. J lost 1 base, V lost 4 bases, and 6 bases had no gene match. This CDR3 has 16 amino acids. CDR1 MNHNS and CDR2 SASEGT come from the germline V gene. CDR3 sequence reads: CASSGDRGGLNYGYTF. The CDR3 DNA sequence: TGTGCCAGCAGTGGGGACAGGGGAGGCCTTAACTATGGCTACACCTTC.

CDR3 in amino acids: CASSTLGGTGELFF. The CDR3 nucleotides are TGTGCCAGCAGCACCTTAGGGGGAACCGGGGAGCTGTTTTTT. The chain employs TRBV7-9 and TRBJ2-2, with D possibly TRBD1 on 6 matching bases. Trimming removed 5 bases at V and 5 bases at J, with 12 bases between. Germline assignment: CDR1 SEHNR and CDR2 FQNEAQ (reference sequence). CDR3 length: 14 residues.

The chain has TRBV10-2 and TRBJ1-1; 9 nucleotides align to TRBD1. The CDR3 extends over 15 amino acids. Germline V gene sequence: CDR1 WSHSY, CDR2 SAAADI. V shed 3 bases and J 5 bases; nucleotides not matched to a gene: 7. The CDR3 loop reads CASSDPQGARTEAFF. CDR3 coding DNA: TGCGCCAGCAGTGACCCACAGGGGGCAAGGACTGAAGCTTTCTTT.

The chain has TRBV7-2 and TRBJ2-1; TRBD2 aligns across 10 bases. V trimming: 2 bases; J trimming: 4 bases; junction bases outside the gene matches: 5. CDR1 and CDR2 from the germline V gene are SGHTA and FQGNSA. CDR3 size: 16 residues. This CDR3 is CASSLSRTSGYNEQFF. The CDR3 DNA is TGTGCCAGCAGCTTATCCAGGACTAGCGGTTACAATGAGCAGTTCTTC.

The rearrangement links TRBV5-6 to TRBJ2-7; 7 positions agree with TRBD2. Trimming cost V 0 bases and J 4 bases; bases outside gene matches: 7. This CDR3 spans 15 amino acids. The germline V gene has CDR1 SGHDT and CDR2 YYEEEE. CDR3 in amino acids: CASSLAGRGEYEQYF. The CDR3 region has the DNA TGTGCCAGCAGCTTGGCGGGGAGGGGAGAATACGAGCAGTACTTC. The whole variable domain, filled in from reference TRBV5-6 and TRBJ2-7, reads DAGVTQSPTHLIKTRGQQVTLRCSPKSGHDTVSWYQQALGQGPQFIFQYYEEEERQRGNFPDRFSGHQFPNYSSELNVNALLLGDSALYLCASSLAGRGEYEQYFGPGTRLTVT.

The chain joins TRBV9 to TRBJ1-3; TRBD1 matches at 7 bases. Unmatched junction bases numbered 7, after V lost 4 bases and J lost 0 bases. The CDR3 has 16 residues. Looked up from germline, CDR1 is SGDLS and CDR2 is YYNGEE. As DNA, the CDR3 is TGTGCCAGCAGCCCTCGACAGGGAAGCTCTGGAAACACCATATATTTT. This encodes CASSPRQGSSGNTIYF.

The V and J genes are TRBV14 and TRBJ2-5; 8 bases are a match to TRBD2. With 1 base clipped from V and 0 bases from J, the junction kept 4 bases outside the gene matches. This CDR3 is 16 amino acids long. Germline V lookup: CDR1 SGHDN, CDR2 FVKESK. The CDR3 coding sequence is TGTGCCAGCAGCCAAGGACGCGGGGGGAACCAAGAGACCCAGTACTTC. This translates into CASSQGRGGNQETQYF.

The chain links TRBV6-4 to TRBJ2-7; 8 bases map to TRBD1. CDR3 size: 16 residues. Trimming at V came to 3 bases and at J to 2 bases, leaving 9 bases not matched to a gene. CDR1 MRHNA and CDR2 SNTAGT come from the germline V gene. CDR3 protein: CASSEERQGATYEQYV. In DNA form, the CDR3 reads TGTGCCAGCAGTGAAGAACGGCAGGGGGCCACCTACGAGCAGTACGTC.

The chain has TRBV19 and TRBJ1-2; 8 bases line up with TRBD1. The CDR3 sequence is 12 residues long. Trimming took 8 bases from V and 8 from J; bases not matched to a gene: 7. Per germline, CDR1 LNHDA and CDR2 SQIVND (reference sequence). Written as DNA, the CDR3 is TGTGCCAGTGAACAGGGGGGTAGCGGCTACACCTTC. Protein sequence: CASEQGGSGYTF.

V is TRBV27 and J is TRBJ2-7; 7 nucleotides agree with TRBD2. CDR3 size: 15 residues. The germline gives CDR1 MNHEY, CDR2 SMNVEV (reference sequence). V was pared by 2 bases and J by 3 bases, with 7 bases of the junction left unmatched. Here the CDR3 reads CASSLGGAGIYEQYF. The CDR3 DNA sequence: TGTGCCAGCAGTTTAGGGGGAGCGGGAATCTACGAGCAGTACTTC.

The CDR3 coding sequence is TGTGCCAGCACTTCGAACCACAGGGACGGCTACACCTTC. Translated, it gives CASTSNHRDGYTF. The chain employs TRBV2 and TRBJ1-2; tentative D call: TRBD1 (6 bases). Germline-derived CDR1 and CDR2 are SNHLY and FYNNEI. The CDR3 has 13 amino acids. Trimming shortened V by 7 bases and J by 8 bases, and 17 bases separated the two germline ends.

V and J are TRBV9 and TRBJ2-3; D unclear. This CDR3 has 17 residues. V gave up 0 bases and J gave up 1 base, with 15 bases separating them. The V gene's germline CDR1 is SGDLS and CDR2 YYNGEE. The CDR3 region has the DNA TGTGCCAGCAGCGTAGATTTAAGATGGTCGGGCACAGATACGCAGTATTTT. It yields the protein CASSVDLRWSGTDTQYF.

The chain is built from TRBV30 and TRBJ1-5; tentative D call: TRBD1 (6 bases). Trimming shortened V by 1 base and J by 3 bases, and 13 bases separated the two germline ends. The CDR3 contains 15 residues. The germline V gene encodes CDR1 GTSNPN and CDR2 SVGIG (reference sequence). The CDR3 sequence is CAWSEAGQFNQPQHF. CDR3 DNA: TGTGCCTGGAGTGAGGCAGGACAGTTCAATCAGCCCCAGCATTTT.

This sequence joins TRBV18 and TRBJ1-2; D gene ambiguous. V lost 3 bases to trimming and J lost 7 bases, with 24 bases between them. Germline-derived CDR1 and CDR2 are KGHSH and LQKENI. The CDR3 has 17 residues. The CDR3 sequence: CASSPYVPTQANRGYTF. The CDR3 DNA sequence: TGTGCCAGCTCACCCTACGTCCCGACCCAGGCTAACCGTGGCTACACCTTC.

The genes are TRBV6-5 and TRBJ2-7; unclear D gene. Between the trimmed V and J ends, which lost 10 bases and 0 bases, there was a span of 16 bases. The CDR3 spans 14 residues. The germline CDR1 and CDR2 sequences are MNHEY and SVGAGI. The CDR3 coding sequence is TGTGCCACCCAGACACCTCTCAGCTCCTACGAGCAGTACTTC. It yields the protein CATQTPLSSYEQYF.

The J gene is TRBJ1-4, the V gene TRBV19, with 8 bases fitting TRBD1. V gave up 8 bases and J gave up 5 bases; unmatched junction bases: 13. The CDR3 sequence is 16 residues long. Looked up from germline, CDR1 is LNHDA and CDR2 is SQIVND (reference sequence). DNA of the CDR3: TGTGCCAGTCGACAGGGGAGGGCACTTAAAAATGAAAAACTGTTTTTT. Protein: CASRQGRALKNEKLFF.

The chain uses TRBV5-1 and TRBJ2-1; D gene uncertain. The CDR3 totals 12 residues. V was shortened by 9 bases and J by 5 bases, with 12 bases between the two germline ends. CDR1 is SGHRS, CDR2 YFSETQ, per germline. The CDR3, as DNA: TGCGCCACTTCTCGGCCCGACAATGAGCAGTTCTTC. Its translation is CATSRPDNEQFF.

The chain joins TRBV18 to TRBJ1-3, with a tentative D call TRBD1 (6 bases). V lost 5 bases to trimming and J lost 0 bases, with 20 bases between them. CDR1 KGHSH and CDR2 LQKENI come from the germline V gene. The CDR3 runs to 18 residues. The CDR3 loop reads CASSLQIPGHSSGNTIYF. The CDR3 DNA sequence: TGTGCCAGCTCATTGCAAATCCCGGGACACAGCTCTGGAAACACCATATATTTT.

This rearrangement joins TRBV7-2 to TRBJ2-7, with D unresolved. The CDR3 runs 12 residues. The germline V gene encodes CDR1 SGHTA and CDR2 FQGNSA. The ends were cut back, 4 bases at V and 7 bases at J, with 11 bases in the middle. CDR3 residues: CASSSRKQEQYF. CDR3 coding DNA: TGTGCCAGCAGCTCCAGAAAACAGGAGCAGTACTTC.

Sample share makes this clone medium-sized (0.01 to 0.1%). The V call is TRBV14, the J call TRBJ1-2; no reliable D call. There are 15 residues in the CDR3. Germline V gene lookup returns CDR1 SGHDN and CDR2 FVKESK. V was shortened by 0 bases and J by 3 bases, with 11 bases between the two germline ends. The CDR3 loop reads CASSQEVSPHYGYTF. CDR3 DNA sequence: TGTGCCAGCAGCCAAGAGGTGAGCCCTCACTATGGCTACACCTTC.

A few counts support this clone. The genes are TRBV5-1 and TRBJ2-2; possibly TRBD1 for D (5 bases). Germline CDR1 reads SGHRS; CDR2 reads YFSETQ. V lost 1 base, J lost 7 bases, and 11 bases lay in between. The CDR3 length is 14 residues. The CDR3 reads CASSLLQGNGELFF. CDR3 in DNA: TGCGCCAGCAGCTTGCTCCAGGGCAACGGGGAGCTGTTTTTT. The full variable domain, completed using reference TRBV5-1 and TRBJ2-2, is KAGVTQTPRYLIKTRGQQVTLSCSPISGHRSVSWYQQTPGQGLQFLFEYFSETQRNKGNFPGRFSGRQFSNSRSEMNVSTLELGDSALYLCASSLLQGNGELFFGEGSRLTVL.

This clone appeared once. This rearrangement joins TRBV19 to TRBJ1-4; 8 nucleotides line up with TRBD1. Germline V gene lookup returns CDR1 LNHDA and CDR2 SQIVND (reference sequence). After removal of 3 bases from V and 8 bases from J, the junction contained 5 bases not matched to a gene. This CDR3 is 14 amino acids long. CDR3: CASSIDRGGEKLFF. CDR3 bases: TGTGCCAGTAGTATTGACAGGGGAGGCGAAAAACTGTTTTTT. Based on the CDR3 plus reference TRBV19 and TRBJ1-4, the full variable domain is DGGITQSPKYLFRKEGQNVTLSCEQNLNHDAMYWYRQDPGQGLRLIYYSQIVNDFQKGDIAEGYSVSREKKESFPLTVTSAQKNPTAFYLCASSIDRGGEKLFFGSGTQLSVL.

This clone was recorded a few times. J is TRBJ1-1 and V is TRBV5-1; TRBD1 agrees at 7 bases. Germline assignment: CDR1 SGHRS and CDR2 YFSETQ. V lost 7 bases to trimming and J lost 0 bases; unmatched junction nucleotides: 6. This CDR3 comprises 14 residues. The CDR3 sequence is CASSRDSLNTEAFF. The CDR3 DNA reads TGCGCCAGCTCACGGGACAGCCTGAACACTGAAGCTTTCTTT.